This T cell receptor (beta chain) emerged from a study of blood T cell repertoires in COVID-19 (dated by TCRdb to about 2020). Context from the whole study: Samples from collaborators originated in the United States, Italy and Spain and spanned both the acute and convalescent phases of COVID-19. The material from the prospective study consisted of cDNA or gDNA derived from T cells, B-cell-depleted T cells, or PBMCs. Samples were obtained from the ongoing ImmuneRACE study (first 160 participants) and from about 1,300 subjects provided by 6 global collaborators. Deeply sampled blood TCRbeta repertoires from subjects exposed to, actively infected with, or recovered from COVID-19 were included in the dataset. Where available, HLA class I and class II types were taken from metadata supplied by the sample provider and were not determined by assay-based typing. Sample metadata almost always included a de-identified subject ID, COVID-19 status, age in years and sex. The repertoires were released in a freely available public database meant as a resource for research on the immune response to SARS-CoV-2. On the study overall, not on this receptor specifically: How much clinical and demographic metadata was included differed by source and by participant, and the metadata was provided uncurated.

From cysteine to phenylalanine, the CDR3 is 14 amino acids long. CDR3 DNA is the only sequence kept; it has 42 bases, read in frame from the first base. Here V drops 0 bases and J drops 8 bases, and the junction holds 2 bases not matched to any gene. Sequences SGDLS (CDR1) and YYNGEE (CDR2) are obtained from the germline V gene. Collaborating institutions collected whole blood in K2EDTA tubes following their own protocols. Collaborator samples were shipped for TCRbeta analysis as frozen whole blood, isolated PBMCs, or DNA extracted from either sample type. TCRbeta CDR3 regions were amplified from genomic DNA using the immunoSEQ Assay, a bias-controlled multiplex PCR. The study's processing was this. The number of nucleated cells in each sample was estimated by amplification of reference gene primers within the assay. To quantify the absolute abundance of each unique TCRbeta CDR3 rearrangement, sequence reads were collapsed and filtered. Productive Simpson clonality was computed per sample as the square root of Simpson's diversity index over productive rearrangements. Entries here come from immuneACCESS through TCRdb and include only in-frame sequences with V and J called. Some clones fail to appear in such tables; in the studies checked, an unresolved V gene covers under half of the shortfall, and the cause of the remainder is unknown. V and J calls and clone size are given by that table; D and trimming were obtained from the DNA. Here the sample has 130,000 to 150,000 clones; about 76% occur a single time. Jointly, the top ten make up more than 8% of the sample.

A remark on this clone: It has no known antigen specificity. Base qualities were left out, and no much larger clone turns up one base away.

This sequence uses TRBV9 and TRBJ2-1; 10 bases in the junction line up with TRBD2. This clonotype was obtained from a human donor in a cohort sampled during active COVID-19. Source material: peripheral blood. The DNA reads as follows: TGTGCCAGCAGCGTAGCTAGCGGGAGTGATGAGCAGTTCTTC. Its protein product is CASSVASGSDEQFF. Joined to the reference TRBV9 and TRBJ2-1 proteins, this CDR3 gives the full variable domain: DSGVTQTPKHLITATGQRVTLRCSPRSGDLSVYWYQQSLDQGLQFLIQYYNGEERAKGNILERFSAQQFPDLHSELNLSSLELGDSALYFCASSVASGSDEQFFGPGTRLTVL.